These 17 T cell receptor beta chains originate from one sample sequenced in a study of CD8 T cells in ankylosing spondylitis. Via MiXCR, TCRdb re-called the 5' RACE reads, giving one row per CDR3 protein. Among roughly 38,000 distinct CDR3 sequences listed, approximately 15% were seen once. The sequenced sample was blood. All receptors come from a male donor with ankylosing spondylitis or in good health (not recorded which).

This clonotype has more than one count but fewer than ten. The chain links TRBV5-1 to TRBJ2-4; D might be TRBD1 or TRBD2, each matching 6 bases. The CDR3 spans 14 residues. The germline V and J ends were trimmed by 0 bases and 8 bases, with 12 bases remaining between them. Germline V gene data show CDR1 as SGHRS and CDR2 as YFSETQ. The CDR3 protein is CASSLGRGLDIQYF. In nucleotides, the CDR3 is TGCGCCAGCAGCTTGGGCCGGGGGCTCGACATTCAGTACTTC.

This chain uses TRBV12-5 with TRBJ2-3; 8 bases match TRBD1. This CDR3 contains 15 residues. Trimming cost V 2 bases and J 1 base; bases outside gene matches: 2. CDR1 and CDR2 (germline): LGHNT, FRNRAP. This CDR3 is CASGLSTGGTDTQYF. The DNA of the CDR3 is TGTGCTAGTGGTTTGTCGACAGGGGGCACAGATACGCAGTATTTT.

CDR3 coding DNA: TGCAGCGTTGCGGGAAACACCGGGGAGCTGTTTTTT. Its protein is CSVAGNTGELFF. The chain uses TRBV29-1 and TRBJ2-2, with D possibly matching TRBD2 (5 bases). V was pared by 4 bases and J by 2 bases, with 5 bases between. CDR1 and CDR2 (germline): SQVTM, ANQGSEA. This CDR3 contains 12 residues.

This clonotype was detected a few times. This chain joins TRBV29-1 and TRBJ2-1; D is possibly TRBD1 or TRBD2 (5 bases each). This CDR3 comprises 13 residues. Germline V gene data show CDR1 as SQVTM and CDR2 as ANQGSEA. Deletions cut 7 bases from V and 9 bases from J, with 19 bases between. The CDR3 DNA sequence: TGCAGCGGGAGTGGCTCTTCGAGGGGTGAGCAGTTCTTC. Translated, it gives CSGSGSSRGEQFF.

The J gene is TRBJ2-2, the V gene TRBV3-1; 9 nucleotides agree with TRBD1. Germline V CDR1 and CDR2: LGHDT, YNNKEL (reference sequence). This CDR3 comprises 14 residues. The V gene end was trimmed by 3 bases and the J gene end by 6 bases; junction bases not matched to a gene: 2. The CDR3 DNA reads TGTGCCAGCAGCCAGGGACAGGGTCCCGGGGAGCTGTTTTTT. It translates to CASSQGQGPGELFF.

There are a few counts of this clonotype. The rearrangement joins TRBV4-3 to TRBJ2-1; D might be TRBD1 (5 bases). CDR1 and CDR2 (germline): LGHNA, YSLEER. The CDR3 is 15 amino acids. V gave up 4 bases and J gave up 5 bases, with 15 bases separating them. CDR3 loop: CASSPGQARNNEQFF. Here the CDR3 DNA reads TGCGCCAGCAGCCCAGGGCAAGCGAGAAACAATGAGCAGTTCTTC.

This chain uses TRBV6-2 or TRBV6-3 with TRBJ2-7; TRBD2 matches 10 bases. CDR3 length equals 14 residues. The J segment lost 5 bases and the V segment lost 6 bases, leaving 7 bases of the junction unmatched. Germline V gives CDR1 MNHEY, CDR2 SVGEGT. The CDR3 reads CASRSSGRVDEQYF. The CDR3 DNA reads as TGTGCCAGCAGATCTAGCGGGAGAGTTGACGAGCAGTACTTC.

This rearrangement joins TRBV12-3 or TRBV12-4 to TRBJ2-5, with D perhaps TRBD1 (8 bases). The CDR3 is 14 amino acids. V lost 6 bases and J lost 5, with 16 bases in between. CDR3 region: CASRQGGPGETQYF. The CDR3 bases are TGTGCCAGCAGACAGGGGGGGCCAGGGGAGACCCAGTACTTC.

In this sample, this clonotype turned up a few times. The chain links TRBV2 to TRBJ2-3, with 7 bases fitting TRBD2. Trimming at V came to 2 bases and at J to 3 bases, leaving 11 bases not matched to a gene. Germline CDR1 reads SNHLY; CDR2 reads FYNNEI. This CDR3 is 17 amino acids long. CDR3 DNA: TGTGCCAGCAGTGAAAAGAGGTGGGAGGGGAGGACAGATACGCAGTATTTT. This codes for CASSEKRWEGRTDTQYF.

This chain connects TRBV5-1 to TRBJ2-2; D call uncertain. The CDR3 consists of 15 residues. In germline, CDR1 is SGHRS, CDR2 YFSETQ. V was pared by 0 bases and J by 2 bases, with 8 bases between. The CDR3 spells CASSLGRVNTGELFF. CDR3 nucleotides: TGCGCCAGCAGCTTGGGACGGGTAAACACCGGGGAGCTGTTTTTT.

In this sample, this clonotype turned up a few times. Here the CDR3 reads CASSSTGGAEQPQHF. The CDR3 coding sequence is TGTGCCAGCAGTTCGACAGGGGGCGCGGAACAGCCCCAGCATTTT. V gene TRBV27 combines with J gene TRBJ1-5; TRBD1 matches at 10 bases. Germline values: CDR1 MNHEY, CDR2 SMNVEV (reference sequence). V dropped 4 bases and J dropped 7; count of bases not matched to a gene: 7. This CDR3 is 15 amino acids long.

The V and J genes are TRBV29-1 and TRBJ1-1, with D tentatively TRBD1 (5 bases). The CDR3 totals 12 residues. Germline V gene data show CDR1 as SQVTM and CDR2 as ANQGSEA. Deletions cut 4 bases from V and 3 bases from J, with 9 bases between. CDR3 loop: CSVGQPYTEAFF. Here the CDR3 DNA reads TGCAGCGTTGGACAGCCCTACACTGAAGCTTTCTTT.

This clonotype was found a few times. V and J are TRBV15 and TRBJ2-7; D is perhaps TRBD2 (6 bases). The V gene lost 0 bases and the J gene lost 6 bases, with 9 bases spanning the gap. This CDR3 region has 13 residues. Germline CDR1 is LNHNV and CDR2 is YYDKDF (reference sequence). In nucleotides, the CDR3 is TGTGCCACCAGCAGAGATTTGGGGGGCGAGCAGTACGTC. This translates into CATSRDLGGEQYV.

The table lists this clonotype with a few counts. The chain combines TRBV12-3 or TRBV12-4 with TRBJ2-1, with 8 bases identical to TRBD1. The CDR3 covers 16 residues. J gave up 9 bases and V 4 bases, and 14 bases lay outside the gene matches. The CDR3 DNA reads TGTGCCAGCAGTTCCACGGTGAGGACAGGGTATGTTGAGCAGTTCTTC. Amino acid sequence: CASSSTVRTGYVEQFF.

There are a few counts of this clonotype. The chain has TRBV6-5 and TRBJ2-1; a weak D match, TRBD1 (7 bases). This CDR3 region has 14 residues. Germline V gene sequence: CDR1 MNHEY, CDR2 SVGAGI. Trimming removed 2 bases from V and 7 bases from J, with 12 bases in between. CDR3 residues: CASSYPQGGNEQFF. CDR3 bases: TGTGCCAGCAGTTACCCCCAGGGGGGAAATGAGCAGTTCTTC.

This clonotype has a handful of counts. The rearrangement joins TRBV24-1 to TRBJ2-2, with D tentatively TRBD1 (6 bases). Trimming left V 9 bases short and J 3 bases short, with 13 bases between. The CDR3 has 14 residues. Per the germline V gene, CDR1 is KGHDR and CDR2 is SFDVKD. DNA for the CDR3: TGTGCCACCGGGGGCCGGTTGCACACCGGGGAGCTGTTTTTT. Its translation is CATGGRLHTGELFF.

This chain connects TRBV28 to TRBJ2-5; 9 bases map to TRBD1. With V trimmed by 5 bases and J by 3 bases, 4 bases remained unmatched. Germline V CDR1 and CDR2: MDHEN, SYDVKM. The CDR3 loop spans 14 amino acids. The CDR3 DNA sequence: TGTGCCAGCAGTCCATGGGACAGGGAAGAGACCCAGTACTTC. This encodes CASSPWDREETQYF.